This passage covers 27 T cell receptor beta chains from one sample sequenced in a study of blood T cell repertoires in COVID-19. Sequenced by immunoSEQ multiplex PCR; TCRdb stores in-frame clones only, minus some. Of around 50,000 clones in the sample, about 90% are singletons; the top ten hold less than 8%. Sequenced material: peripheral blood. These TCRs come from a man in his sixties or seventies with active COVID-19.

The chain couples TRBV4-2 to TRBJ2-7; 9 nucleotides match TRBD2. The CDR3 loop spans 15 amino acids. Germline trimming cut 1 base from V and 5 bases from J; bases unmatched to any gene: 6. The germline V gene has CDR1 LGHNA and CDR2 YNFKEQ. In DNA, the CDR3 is TGTGCCAGCAGCCAAGTAGCGGGGGAACTCGACGAGCAGTACTTC. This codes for CASSQVAGELDEQYF.

CDR3 in amino acids: CASSIDQGGPQETQYF. The CDR3 DNA reads as TGTGCCAGTAGTATAGATCAAGGAGGGCCCCAAGAGACCCAGTACTTC. The V call is TRBV19, the J call TRBJ2-5; TRBD2 is a possible D gene (6 bases). Germline V gene lookup returns CDR1 LNHDA and CDR2 SQIVND (reference sequence). The CDR3 totals 16 residues. Trimming removed 0 bases from V and 1 base from J, with 12 bases in between.

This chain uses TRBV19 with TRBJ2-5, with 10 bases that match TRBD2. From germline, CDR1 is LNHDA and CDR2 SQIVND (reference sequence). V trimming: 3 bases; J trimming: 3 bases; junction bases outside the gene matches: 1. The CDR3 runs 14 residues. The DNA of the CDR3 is TGTGCCAGTAGTATTAGCGGGGGGAAAGAGACCCAGTACTTC. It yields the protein CASSISGGKETQYF.

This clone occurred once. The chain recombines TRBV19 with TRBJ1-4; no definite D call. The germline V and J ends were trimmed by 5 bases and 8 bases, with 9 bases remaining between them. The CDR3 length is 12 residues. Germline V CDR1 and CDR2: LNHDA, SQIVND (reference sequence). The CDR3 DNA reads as TGTGCCAGTAGTGAGGGAGGGGAAAAACTGTTTTTT. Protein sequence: CASSEGGEKLFF. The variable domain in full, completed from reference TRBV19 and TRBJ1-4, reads DGGITQSPKYLFRKEGQNVTLSCEQNLNHDAMYWYRQDPGQGLRLIYYSQIVNDFQKGDIAEGYSVSREKKESFPLTVTSAQKNPTAFYLCASSEGGEKLFFGSGTQLSVL.

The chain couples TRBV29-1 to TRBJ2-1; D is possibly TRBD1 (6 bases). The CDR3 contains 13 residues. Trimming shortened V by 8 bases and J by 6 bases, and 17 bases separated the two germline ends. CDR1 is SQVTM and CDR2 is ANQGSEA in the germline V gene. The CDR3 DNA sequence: TGCAGCACAGGGCTAAGTTCGTCCAATGAGCAGTTCTTC. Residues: CSTGLSSSNEQFF.

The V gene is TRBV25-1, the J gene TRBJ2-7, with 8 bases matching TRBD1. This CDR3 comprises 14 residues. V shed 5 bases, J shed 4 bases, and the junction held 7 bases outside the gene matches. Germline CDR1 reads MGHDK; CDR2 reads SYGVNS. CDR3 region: CASSSDRGKYEQYF. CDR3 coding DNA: TGTGCCAGCAGTTCCGACAGGGGAAAGTACGAGCAGTACTTC.

The CDR3 spells CASQSGLYTDTQYF. The CDR3, as DNA: TGTGCCAGCCAGTCGGGACTGTACACAGATACGCAGTATTTT. This rearrangement joins TRBV27 to TRBJ2-3; possible D gene TRBD2, 6 bases. This CDR3 is built from 14 residues. Deletions cut 8 bases from V and 2 bases from J, with 14 bases between. The germline V gene encodes CDR1 MNHEY and CDR2 SMNVEV (reference sequence).

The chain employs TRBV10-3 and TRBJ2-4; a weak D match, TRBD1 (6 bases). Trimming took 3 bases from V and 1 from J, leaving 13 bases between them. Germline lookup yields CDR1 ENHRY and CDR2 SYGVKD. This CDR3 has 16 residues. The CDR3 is CAISEGGRGAKNIQYF. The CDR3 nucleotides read TGTGCCATCAGTGAAGGGGGTAGGGGGGCCAAAAACATTCAGTACTTC.

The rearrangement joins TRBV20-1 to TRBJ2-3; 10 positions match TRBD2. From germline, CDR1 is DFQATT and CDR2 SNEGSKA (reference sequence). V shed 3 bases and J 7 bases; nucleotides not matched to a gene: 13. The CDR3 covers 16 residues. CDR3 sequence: CSASVLAGASQNTQYF. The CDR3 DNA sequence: TGCAGTGCTAGTGTGCTAGCGGGGGCATCACAAAATACGCAGTATTTT.

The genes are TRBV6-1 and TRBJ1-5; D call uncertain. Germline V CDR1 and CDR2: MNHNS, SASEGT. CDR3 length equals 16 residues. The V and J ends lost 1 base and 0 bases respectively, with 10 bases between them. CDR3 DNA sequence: TGTGCCAGCAGTGAAGTGACACCTTATAGCAATCAGCCCCAGCATTTT. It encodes CASSEVTPYSNQPQHF.

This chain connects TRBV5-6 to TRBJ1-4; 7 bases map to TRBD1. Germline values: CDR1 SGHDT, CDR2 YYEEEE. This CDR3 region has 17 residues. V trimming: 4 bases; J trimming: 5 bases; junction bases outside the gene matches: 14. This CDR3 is CASSPRHRGPANEKLFF. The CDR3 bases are TGTGCCAGCAGCCCCCGCCACAGGGGACCAGCGAATGAAAAACTGTTTTTT. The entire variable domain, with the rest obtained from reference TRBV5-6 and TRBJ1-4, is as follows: DAGVTQSPTHLIKTRGQQVTLRCSPKSGHDTVSWYQQALGQGPQFIFQYYEEEERQRGNFPDRFSGHQFPNYSSELNVNALLLGDSALYLCASSPRHRGPANEKLFFGSGTQLSVL.

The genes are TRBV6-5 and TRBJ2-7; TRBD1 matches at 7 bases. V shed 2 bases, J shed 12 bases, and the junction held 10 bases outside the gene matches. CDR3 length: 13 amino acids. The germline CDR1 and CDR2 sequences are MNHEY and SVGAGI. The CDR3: CASSYGVRGLRYF. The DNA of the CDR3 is TGTGCCAGCAGTTACGGAGTCAGGGGGTTACGGTACTTC.

The CDR3 DNA sequence: TGTGCCAGCTACAGGCCAGGGGTGGGTGGCTACACCTTC. Its protein product is CASYRPGVGGYTF. V gene TRBV12-3 or TRBV12-4 combines with J gene TRBJ1-2, with D tentatively TRBD1 (6 bases). CDR3 size: 13 residues. Trimming cost V 8 bases and J 7 bases, with 17 bases left between them.

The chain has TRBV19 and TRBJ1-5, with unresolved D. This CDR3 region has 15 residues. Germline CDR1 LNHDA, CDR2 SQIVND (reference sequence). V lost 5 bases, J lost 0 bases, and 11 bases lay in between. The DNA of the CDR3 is TGTGCCAGTAGTTTCGGTCTTTATAGCAATCAGCCCCAGCATTTT. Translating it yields CASSFGLYSNQPQHF.

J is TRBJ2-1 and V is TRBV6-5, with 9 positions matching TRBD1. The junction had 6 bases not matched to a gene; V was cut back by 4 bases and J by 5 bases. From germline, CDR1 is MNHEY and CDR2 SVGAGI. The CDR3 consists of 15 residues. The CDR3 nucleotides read TGTGCCAGCAGTTCACGGGACAGGGTTAACAATGAGCAGTTCTTC. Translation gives CASSSRDRVNNEQFF.

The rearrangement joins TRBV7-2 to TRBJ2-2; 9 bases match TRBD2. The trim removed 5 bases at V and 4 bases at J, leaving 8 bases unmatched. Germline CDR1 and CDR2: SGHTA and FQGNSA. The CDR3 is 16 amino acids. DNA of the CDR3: TGTGCCAGCAGCCTTAGCGGGGGCCGGATCACCGGGGAGCTGTTTTTT. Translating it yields CASSLSGGRITGELFF.

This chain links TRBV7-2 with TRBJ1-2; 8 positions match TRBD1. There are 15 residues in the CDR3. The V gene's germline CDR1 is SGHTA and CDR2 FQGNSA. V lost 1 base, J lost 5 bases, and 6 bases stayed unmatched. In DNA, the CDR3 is TGTGCCAGCAGCTTAGGCCGGACAGGGTCTTATGGCTACACCTTC. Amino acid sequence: CASSLGRTGSYGYTF.

The CDR3 here is CASSPGQAMQELFF. The CDR3 nucleotides are TGTGCCAGCAGCCCCGGACAGGCCATGCAGGAGCTGTTTTTT. The gene calls are TRBV6-5 and TRBJ2-2, with TRBD1 matching 7 bases. Trimming removed 6 bases from V and 10 bases from J; junction bases left unmatched: 11. The CDR3 has 14 residues. From germline, CDR1 is MNHEY and CDR2 SVGAGI.

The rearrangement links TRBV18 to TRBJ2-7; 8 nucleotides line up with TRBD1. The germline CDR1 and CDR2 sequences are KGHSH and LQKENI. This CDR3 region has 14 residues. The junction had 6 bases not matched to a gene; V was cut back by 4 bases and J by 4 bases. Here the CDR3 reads CASSRGQGTYEQYF. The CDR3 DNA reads TGTGCCAGCTCACGAGGACAGGGCACGTACGAGCAGTACTTC. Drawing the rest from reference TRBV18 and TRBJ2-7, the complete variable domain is NAGVMQNPRHLVRRRGQEARLRCSPMKGHSHVYWYRQLPEEGLKFMVYLQKENIIDESGMPKERFSAEFPKEGPSILRIQQVVRGDSAAYFCASSRGQGTYEQYFGPGTRLTVT.

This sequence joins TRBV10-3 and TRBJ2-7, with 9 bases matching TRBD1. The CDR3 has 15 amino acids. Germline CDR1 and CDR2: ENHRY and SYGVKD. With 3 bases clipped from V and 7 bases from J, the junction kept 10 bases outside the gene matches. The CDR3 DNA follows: TGTGCCATCAGTGACCCGGGACAGGGACTGATAGAGCAGTACTTC. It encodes CAISDPGQGLIEQYF.

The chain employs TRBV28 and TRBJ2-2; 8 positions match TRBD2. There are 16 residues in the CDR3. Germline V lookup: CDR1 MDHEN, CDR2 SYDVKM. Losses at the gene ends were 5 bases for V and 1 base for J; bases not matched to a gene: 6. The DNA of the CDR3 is TGTGCCAGCAGTCCCCCCCGGGGGGGGAACACCGGGGAGCTGTTTTTT. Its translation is CASSPPRGGNTGELFF. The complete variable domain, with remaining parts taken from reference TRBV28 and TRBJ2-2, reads DVKVTQSSRYLVKRTGEKVFLECVQDMDHENMFWYRQDPGLGLRLIYFSYDVKMKEKGDIPEGYSVSREKKERFSLILESASTNQTSMYLCASSPPRGGNTGELFFGEGSRLTVL.

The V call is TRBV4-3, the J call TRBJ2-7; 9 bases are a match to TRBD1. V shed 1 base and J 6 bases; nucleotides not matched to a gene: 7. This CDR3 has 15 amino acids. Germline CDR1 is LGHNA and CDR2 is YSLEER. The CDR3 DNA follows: TGCGCCAGCAGCCAAGCGGGACAGGGTTTATCCGAGCAGTACTTC. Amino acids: CASSQAGQGLSEQYF.

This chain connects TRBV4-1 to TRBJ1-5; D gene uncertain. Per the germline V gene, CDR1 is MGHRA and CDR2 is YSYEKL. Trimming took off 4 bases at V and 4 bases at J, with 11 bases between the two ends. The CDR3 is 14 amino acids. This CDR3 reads CASSPPGWNQPQHF. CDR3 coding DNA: TGCGCCAGCAGCCCCCCAGGTTGGAATCAGCCCCAGCATTTT.

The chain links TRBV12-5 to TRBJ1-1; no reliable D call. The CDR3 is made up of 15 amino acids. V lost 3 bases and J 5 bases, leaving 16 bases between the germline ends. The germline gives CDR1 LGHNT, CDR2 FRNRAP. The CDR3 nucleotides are TGTGCTAGTGGTTTATCACCTGGTCCCGGGACTGAAGCTTTCTTT. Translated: CASGLSPGPGTEAFF.

CDR3 nucleotides: TGTGCCAGCAGTCCACGGGACAGGGGGCGGGAGACCCAGTACTTC. Translating gives CASSPRDRGRETQYF. V and J are TRBV6-5 and TRBJ2-5, with 12 positions matching TRBD1. V was pared by 5 bases and J by 5 bases, with 6 bases of the junction left unmatched. Germline V gene data show CDR1 as MNHEY and CDR2 as SVGAGI. This CDR3 has 15 residues.

This chain's CDR3 is CASAVRDSRETQYF. The CDR3 nucleotides are TGTGCCAGCGCTGTTCGGGATAGCCGAGAGACCCAGTACTTC. This sequence joins TRBV27 and TRBJ2-5, with D possibly being TRBD2 (5 bases). V was pared by 8 bases and J by 4 bases, with 17 bases between. CDR1 is MNHEY, CDR2 SMNVEV, per germline (reference sequence). This CDR3 has 14 residues.

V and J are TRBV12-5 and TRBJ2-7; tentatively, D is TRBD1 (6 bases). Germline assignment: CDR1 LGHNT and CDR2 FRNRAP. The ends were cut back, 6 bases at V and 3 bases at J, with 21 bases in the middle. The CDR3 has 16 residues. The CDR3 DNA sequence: TGTGCTAGTGGCCATATCGACAGGCCCCTAAGCTACGAGCAGTACTTC. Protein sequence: CASGHIDRPLSYEQYF.